Below are 12 T cell receptor beta chains sequenced from a single sample in a study of cytomegalovirus exposure and HLA in healthy donors. With 60 Vbeta and 13 Jbeta primers, the PCR was carried out. The table came from immunoSEQ multiplex PCR; TCRdb's copy has only in-frame clones and leaves some out. The data show 220,000 or so clones, more than 65% seen once. Sample: PBMCs. These receptors came from a woman aged 25 to 39 in good health and CMV-seronegative.

This clone has more than one count but fewer than ten. The chain is built from TRBV11-2 and TRBJ1-3, with D unresolved. Trimming shortened V by 5 bases and J by 4 bases, and 6 bases separated the two germline ends. The CDR3 has 12 amino acids. Looked up from germline, CDR1 is SGHAT and CDR2 is FQNNGV. The CDR3: CASSPRGNTIYF. In nucleotides, the CDR3 is TGTGCCAGCAGCCCCCGGGGAAACACCATATATTTT.

The CDR3 spells CASSPTTVNQETQYF. CDR3 DNA sequence: TGTGCCAGCAGCCCAACGACAGTGAATCAAGAGACCCAGTACTTC. This chain links TRBV6-5 with TRBJ2-5, with D perhaps TRBD1 (5 bases). With 6 bases removed from V and 2 bases from J, the gap between germline ends came to 16 bases. This CDR3 spans 15 amino acids. The germline V gene has CDR1 MNHEY and CDR2 SVGAGI.

V and J are TRBV9 and TRBJ2-2; 8 bases are shared with TRBD1. This CDR3 is built from 17 residues. Germline V lookup: CDR1 SGDLS, CDR2 YYNGEE. V lost 4 bases to trimming and J lost 7 bases; unmatched junction nucleotides: 15. The CDR3 here is CASSPQHPQGASGELFF. The CDR3 DNA reads as TGTGCCAGCAGCCCCCAGCACCCGCAGGGGGCTAGCGGGGAGCTGTTTTTT.

The chain uses TRBV7-9 and TRBJ2-7; 8 bases are a match to TRBD1. Germline CDR1 SEHNR, CDR2 FQNEAQ (reference sequence). V was pared by 5 bases and J by 2 bases, with 8 bases of the junction left unmatched. The length of the CDR3 is 15 residues. The CDR3 region is CASSPPWDRTYEQYF. CDR3 coding DNA: TGTGCCAGCAGCCCACCGTGGGACAGGACCTACGAGCAGTACTTC.

The chain joins TRBV9 to TRBJ1-2; D is undetermined. CDR1 and CDR2 (germline): SGDLS, YYNGEE. The V and J ends lost 1 base and 3 bases respectively, with 10 bases between them. This CDR3 is 14 amino acids long. The CDR3: CASSVSGNYYGYTF. The CDR3 bases are TGTGCCAGCAGCGTATCCGGGAACTACTATGGCTACACCTTC.

The V gene is TRBV30, the J gene TRBJ2-5; TRBD1 matches 10 bases. Germline loops: CDR1 GTSNPN, CDR2 SVGIG (reference sequence). J gave up 4 bases and V 4 bases, and 6 bases lay outside the gene matches. The CDR3 consists of 14 residues. DNA for the CDR3: TGTGCCTGGACCCGGGACAGGGGTCCAGAGACCCAGTACTTC. Translation: CAWTRDRGPETQYF.

In regard to this clone: The junction shows a germline mismatch at one end, possibly a read error. The V call is TRBV30, the J call TRBJ2-7, with D possibly being TRBD1 (6 bases). This CDR3 region has 14 residues. Germline values: CDR1 GTSNPN, CDR2 SVGIG (reference sequence). CDR3 in amino acids: CAWSGNPGQGPPGF. The CDR3 bases are TGTGCCTGGAGTGGAAACCCGGGACAAGGGCCACCGGGCTTC.

This clone was observed a handful of times. The rearrangement joins TRBV21-1 to TRBJ2-2; the D call in the table, TRBD2, was not verified against the DNA. TRBV21-1 is a pseudogene. The CDR3 has 14 residues. The chain's CDR3 is CASSKALVPGELFF. CDR3 nucleotide sequence: TGTGCCAGCAGCAAAGCACTAGTTCCCGGGGAGCTGTTTTTT.

The V gene is TRBV7-9, the J gene TRBJ2-3, with TRBD2 matching 7 bases. V was clipped by 8 bases and J by 2 bases; unmatched bases: 7. The CDR3 is made up of 14 amino acids. Per germline, CDR1 SEHNR and CDR2 FQNEAQ (reference sequence). CDR3 protein: CASHQAGYTDTQYF. CDR3 DNA: TGTGCCAGCCACCAAGCGGGGTACACAGATACGCAGTATTTT.

The chain recombines TRBV7-9 with TRBJ2-1; D is unclear. CDR3 length: 14 amino acids. Trimming removed 0 bases from V and 7 bases from J, with 10 bases in between. CDR1 is SEHNR, CDR2 FQNEAQ, per germline (reference sequence). CDR3 residues: CASSLAAVWNEQFF. The CDR3 nucleotides read TGTGCCAGCAGCTTAGCGGCGGTGTGGAATGAGCAGTTCTTC.

As to this clone: The same CDR3 arises from other DNA sequences in this sample as well. CDR3 residues: CASSYGGSTDTQYF. The CDR3 DNA is TGTGCCAGCAGTTACGGCGGAAGCACAGATACGCAGTATTTT. The chain couples TRBV6-5 to TRBJ2-3, with D unclear. The CDR3 contains 14 residues. V was pared by 2 bases and J by 0 bases, with 6 bases between. Germline-derived CDR1 and CDR2 are MNHEY and SVGAGI.

The chain couples TRBV11-3 to TRBJ1-4; D might be TRBD1 (5 bases). Trimming took 2 bases from V and 4 from J, leaving 11 bases between them. Per germline, CDR1 SGHNT and CDR2 YENEEA. This CDR3 is built from 15 residues. The CDR3 DNA reads TGTGCCAGCAGCTTAAGGGGTGCTGGTAATGAAAAACTGTTTTTT. Translation: CASSLRGAGNEKLFF. The full variable domain, with the rest looked up from reference TRBV11-3 and TRBJ1-4, is EAGVVQSPRYKIIEKKQPVAFWCNPISGHNTLYWYLQNLGQGPELLIRYENEEAVDDSQLPKDRFSAERLKGVDSTLKIQPAELGDSAVYLCASSLRGAGNEKLFFGSGTQLSVL.